This paragraph reports one T cell receptor beta chain. Its antigen is unknown. The record originates from a study of T cell repertoires in cytomegalovirus infection. Study information: The public TCR beta signatures pointed to both CMV infection and matching HLA type. Whole-study findings and limits: The response measured ex vivo was dominated by TCR beta clonotypes (HLA-C-restricted and CMV-specific).

TCRdb itself ran the reads through MiXCR, one entry per CDR3 protein. The sample contains around 440,000 distinct CDR3 sequences, over 9% of which appear only once. This CDR3 comprises 12 residues. The V gene's germline CDR1 is DFQATT and CDR2 SNEGSKA (reference sequence). The ends were cut back, 7 bases at V and 1 base at J, with 11 bases in the middle. The source material was PBMCs. This chain joins TRBV20-1 and TRBJ2-7; D is unresolved. This clonotype was sampled from a human donor in good health (CMV status not recorded). Some clones in this sample may be carry-over from other donors' samples. This CDR3 reads CSVSGTSYEQYF. The DNA of the CDR3 is TGCAGTGTATCAGGTACATCCTACGAGCAGTACTTC.